The 21 T cell receptor beta chains presented below share a single source sample, sequenced in a study of T cells in pancreatic ductal adenocarcinoma. Assay used: immunoSEQ multiplex PCR; TCRdb lists only in-frame clones, some missing. In the table there are 5,000 or so clones, approximately 90% of which are singletons. Surgery without prior neoadjuvant therapy was the treatment of the selected pancreatic ductal adenocarcinoma patients. Sequenced input: pancreatic tumor tissue. The receptor set was obtained from a human donor with pancreatic ductal adenocarcinoma.

The chain recombines TRBV28 with TRBJ2-2; D not certain. The CDR3 extends over 12 amino acids. Trimming removed 8 bases from V and 6 bases from J, with 10 bases in between. CDR1 and CDR2 from the germline V gene are MDHEN and SYDVKM. The CDR3 here is CASQARPGELFF. The CDR3 region has the DNA TGTGCCAGCCAGGCCCGACCCGGGGAGCTGTTTTTT.

The chain employs TRBV6-6 and TRBJ1-4, with D possibly being TRBD1 (5 bases). Germline-derived CDR1 and CDR2 are MNHNY and SVGAGI (reference sequence). CDR3 length: 16 residues. Trimming removed 2 bases from V and 1 base from J, with 11 bases in between. CDR3 sequence (DNA): TGTGCCAGCAGTTACGGGGGGGTAAGAACTAATGAAAAACTGTTTTTT. Translated, it gives CASSYGGVRTNEKLFF.

This rearrangement joins TRBV5-5 to TRBJ2-7, with a tentative D call TRBD1 (6 bases). Germline V CDR1 and CDR2: SGHKS, YYEKEE (reference sequence). The CDR3 consists of 15 residues. Trimming left V 2 bases short and J 4 bases short, with 16 bases between. CDR3 residues: CASSLTAGATYEQYF. CDR3 bases: TGTGCCAGCAGCTTAACGGCAGGGGCTACGTACGAGCAGTACTTC.

This clone was observed a few times. The V call is TRBV7-9, the J call TRBJ2-2; D ambiguous. In germline, CDR1 is SEHNR, CDR2 FQNEAQ (reference sequence). Trimming shortened V by 4 bases and J by 4 bases, and 7 bases separated the two germline ends. This CDR3 spans 13 amino acids. The CDR3 loop reads CASSWVRTGELFF. The CDR3 DNA follows: TGTGCCAGCAGCTGGGTCCGCACCGGGGAGCTGTTTTTT.

The chain joins TRBV11-3 to TRBJ1-6, with D uncertain. This CDR3 contains 15 residues. Germline CDR1 reads SGHNT; CDR2 reads YENEEA. With 5 bases removed from V and 9 bases from J, the gap between germline ends came to 17 bases. The CDR3 sequence is CASSLGEGLGSPLHF. The CDR3 DNA sequence: TGTGCCAGCAGCCTTGGGGAGGGCTTGGGTTCACCCCTCCACTTT.

This clone was picked up a small number of times. V gene TRBV28 combines with J gene TRBJ2-7, with TRBD1 identical over 7 bases. CDR1 is MDHEN, CDR2 SYDVKM, per germline. CDR3 length: 13 amino acids. Trimming removed 10 bases from V and 0 bases from J; junction bases left unmatched: 6. The CDR3 nucleotides are TGTGCCACCCTCAGGGGGTCCTCCTACGAGCAGTACTTC. This translates into CATLRGSSYEQYF. Full variable domain (outside the CDR3, taken from reference TRBV28 and TRBJ2-7): DVKVTQSSRYLVKRTGEKVFLECVQDMDHENMFWYRQDPGLGLRLIYFSYDVKMKEKGDIPEGYSVSREKKERFSLILESASTNQTSMYLCATLRGSSYEQYFGPGTRLTVT.

The rearrangement links TRBV13 to TRBJ2-3; a weak D match, TRBD2 (7 bases). V gave up 1 base and J gave up 6 bases, with 17 bases separating them. CDR3 length: 16 residues. Looked up from germline, CDR1 is PRHDT and CDR2 is FYEKMQ (reference sequence). This CDR3 is CASSLAGGPLVDTQYF. DNA of the CDR3: TGTGCCAGCAGCTTAGCGGGGGGCCCCCTAGTCGATACGCAGTATTTT.

This chain connects TRBV21-1 to TRBJ1-5. TRBV21-1 is an annotated pseudogene. The CDR3 covers 18 residues. CDR3 region: CASSKDWCSEPCNQPQHF. CDR3 in DNA: TGTGCCAGCAGCAAAGATTGGTGCTCCGAACCCTGCAATCAGCCCCAGCATTTT.

The chain uses TRBV5-1 and TRBJ2-5; no reliable D call. Germline V gene data show CDR1 as SGHRS and CDR2 as YFSETQ. This CDR3 has 11 amino acids. V lost 2 bases and J lost 3, with 2 bases in between. CDR3 coding DNA: TGCGCCAGCAGCTTCAAAGAGACCCAGTACTTC. Translation gives CASSFKETQYF.

The gene calls are TRBV13 and TRBJ2-5; D is undetermined. V shed 3 bases and J shed 9 bases, with 17 bases lying between them. The CDR3 runs to 14 residues. CDR1 is PRHDT, CDR2 FYEKMQ, per germline (reference sequence). The DNA for the CDR3 is TGTGCCAGCAGCTTTAGATCTAAGGAGTTTGCCCAGTACTTC. Protein product: CASSFRSKEFAQYF.

The rearrangement links TRBV9 to TRBJ1-2; D not certain. The ends were cut back, 4 bases at V and 6 bases at J, with 13 bases in the middle. CDR3 length: 13 residues. The germline V gene has CDR1 SGDLS and CDR2 YYNGEE. The CDR3, as DNA: TGTGCCAGCAGCCCCCCAGACGCAGATGGCTACACCTTC. It translates to CASSPPDADGYTF.

J is TRBJ1-4 and V is TRBV10-3; 8 nucleotides agree with TRBD1. CDR3 length: 14 residues. V trimming: 8 bases; J trimming: 7 bases; junction bases outside the gene matches: 9. Germline-derived CDR1 and CDR2 are ENHRY and SYGVKD. CDR3 residues: CAIGTSGGGEKLFF. CDR3 nucleotides: TGTGCCATCGGGACCTCAGGGGGCGGTGAAAAACTGTTTTTT.

V and J are TRBV10-3 and TRBJ2-3; D is possibly TRBD1 (6 bases). The CDR3 spans 15 residues. The V gene lost 10 bases and the J gene lost 1 base, with 18 bases spanning the gap. Germline CDR1 reads ENHRY; CDR2 reads SYGVKD. The CDR3 region is CATIPTGSRTDTQYF. CDR3 sequence (DNA): TGTGCCACAATTCCAACAGGGTCCCGCACAGATACGCAGTATTTT.

This clone was seen once. The V and J genes are TRBV6-1 and TRBJ2-3; D is unclear. This CDR3 region has 16 residues. V was pared by 1 base and J by 4 bases, with 15 bases between. Germline V CDR1 and CDR2: MNHNS, SASEGT. This CDR3 reads CASSEEIAGHPDTQYF. The CDR3 nucleotides are TGTGCCAGCAGTGAAGAAATAGCCGGCCACCCAGATACGCAGTATTTT.

This clone has a handful of counts. The chain is built from TRBV5-4 and TRBJ1-2; tentatively, D is TRBD1 (6 bases). CDR1 is SGHNT and CDR2 is YYREEE in the germline V gene (reference sequence). Trimming removed 1 base from V and 7 bases from J, with 11 bases in between. The CDR3 contains 13 residues. Here the CDR3 reads CASSLRGGSGYTF. CDR3 DNA: TGTGCCAGCAGCTTGAGGGGGGGTAGTGGCTACACCTTC.

The chain links TRBV14 to TRBJ2-7; a weak D match, TRBD1 (5 bases). The CDR3 runs 14 residues. The ends were cut back, 1 base at V and 3 bases at J, with 10 bases in the middle. Germline assignment: CDR1 SGHDN and CDR2 FVKESK. The CDR3 sequence is CASSQGRVRYEQYF. CDR3 nucleotide sequence: TGTGCCAGCAGCCAAGGCAGGGTACGCTACGAGCAGTACTTC.

The rearrangement links TRBV6-5 to TRBJ2-7; 7 bases match TRBD1. Trimming removed 5 bases from V and 0 bases from J; junction bases left unmatched: 4. Germline-derived CDR1 and CDR2 are MNHEY and SVGAGI. The CDR3 covers 14 residues. CDR3 region: CASSPRQGSYEQYF. CDR3 nucleotides: TGTGCCAGCAGTCCTAGACAGGGCTCCTACGAGCAGTACTTC.

The chain couples TRBV4-1 to TRBJ1-5; 7 bases line up with TRBD1. After removal of 4 bases from V and 6 bases from J, the junction contained 9 bases not matched to a gene. This CDR3 is 15 amino acids long. Per the germline V gene, CDR1 is MGHRA and CDR2 is YSYEKL. The CDR3 nucleotides read TGCGCCAGCAGCCCACAACAGGGGTCAGGTCAGCCCCAGCATTTT. It yields the protein CASSPQQGSGQPQHF.

The rearrangement uses TRBV28 and TRBJ2-7; weak D call: TRBD2 (5 bases). The CDR3 length is 14 residues. The V gene's germline CDR1 is MDHEN and CDR2 SYDVKM. The germline V and J ends were trimmed by 7 bases and 3 bases, with 16 bases remaining between them. The DNA of the CDR3 is TGTGCCAGCAAGGCAAGCGGCCTCTTCTACGAGCAGTACTTC. This encodes CASKASGLFYEQYF.

The chain carries TRBV5-5 and TRBJ2-4, with 7 positions matching TRBD1. Germline CDR1 and CDR2: SGHKS and YYEKEE (reference sequence). The CDR3 spans 15 residues. Trimming at V came to 4 bases and at J to 4 bases, leaving 8 bases not matched to a gene. The CDR3 loop reads CASSPWGQHKNIQYF. Here the CDR3 DNA reads TGTGCCAGCAGCCCATGGGGACAGCATAAAAACATTCAGTACTTC.

The chain is built from TRBV5-1 and TRBJ2-7, with 9 bases fitting TRBD1. CDR3 size: 16 residues. The germline gives CDR1 SGHRS, CDR2 YFSETQ. With 1 base clipped from V and 4 bases from J, the junction kept 9 bases outside the gene matches. The CDR3 reads CASSLSSGQGRYEQYF. CDR3 nucleotides: TGCGCCAGCAGCTTGTCCTCGGGACAGGGAAGGTACGAGCAGTACTTC.